This T cell receptor (beta chain) was identified in a study of cytomegalovirus exposure and HLA in healthy donors. Study-level findings and limits: In a later analysis, HLA-C alleles had the fewest associated TCRs, DRB1 alleles the most. Likely technical artifact: a cluster of highly shared sequence variants. Using the classifier, cytomegalovirus status was reportedly diagnosed with high specificity and sensitivity.

This CDR3 spans 15 amino acids. Germline V CDR1 and CDR2: MNHEY, SVGAGI. Germline trimming cut 6 bases from V and 6 bases from J; bases unmatched to any gene: 11. Remarks on this clone: The target antigen is unknown.

The PCR contained 60 Vbeta and 13 Jbeta primers. Clones were read by immunoSEQ multiplex PCR, and TCRdb kept only the in-frame ones, dropping some. Of 40,000 to 55,000 clones detected, around 70% appear once; the ten largest clones hold roughly 2.9%. This receptor was identified in a man aged 18 to 29 in good health and CMV-seronegative. This chain joins TRBV6-5 and TRBJ2-1, with 7 nucleotides matching TRBD1. The sample taken for sequencing was PBMCs. The CDR3 region is CASRGEGGSVNEQFF. In nucleotides, the CDR3 is TGTGCCAGCAGGGGAGAAGGGGGCTCGGTCAATGAGCAGTTCTTC.